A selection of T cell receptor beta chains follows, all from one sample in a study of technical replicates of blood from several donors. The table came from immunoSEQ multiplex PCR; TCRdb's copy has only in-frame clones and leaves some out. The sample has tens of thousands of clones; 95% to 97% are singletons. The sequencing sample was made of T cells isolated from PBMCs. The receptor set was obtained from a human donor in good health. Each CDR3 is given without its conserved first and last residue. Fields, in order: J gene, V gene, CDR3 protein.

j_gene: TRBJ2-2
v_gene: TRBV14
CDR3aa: ASSQNLSRAVGELF

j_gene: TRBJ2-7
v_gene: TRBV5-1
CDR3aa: ASSLAGTSLAYEQY

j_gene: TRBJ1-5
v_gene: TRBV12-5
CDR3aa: ASGYRGSGAQH

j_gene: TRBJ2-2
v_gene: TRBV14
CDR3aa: ASSQDRTDGELF

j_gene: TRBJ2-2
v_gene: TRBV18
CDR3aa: ASSPSRLETTGELF

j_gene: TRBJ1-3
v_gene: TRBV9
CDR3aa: ASSVDSRQGYGNTIY

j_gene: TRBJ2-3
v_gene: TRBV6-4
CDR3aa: ASRRSWTDTQY

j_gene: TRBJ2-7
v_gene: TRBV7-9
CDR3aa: ASSLRDYSSYEQY

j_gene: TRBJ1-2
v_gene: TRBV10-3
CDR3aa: AIRDRGRTYGYT

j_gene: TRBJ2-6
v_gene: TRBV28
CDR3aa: ASSLQGLLSGANVLT

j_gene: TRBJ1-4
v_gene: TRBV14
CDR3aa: ASSHVRGGNEKLF

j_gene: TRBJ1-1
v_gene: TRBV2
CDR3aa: ASSARNVGTVNTEAF

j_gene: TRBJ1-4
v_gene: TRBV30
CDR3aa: AWTGGGHEKLF

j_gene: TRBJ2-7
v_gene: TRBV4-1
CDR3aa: ASSQASIYEQY

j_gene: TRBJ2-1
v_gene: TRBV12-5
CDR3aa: ASGTRDNEQF

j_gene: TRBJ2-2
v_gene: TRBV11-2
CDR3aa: ASSPQVANTGELF

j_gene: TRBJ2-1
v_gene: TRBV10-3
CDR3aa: AISVSAELYNEQF

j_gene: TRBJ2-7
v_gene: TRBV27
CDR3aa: ASSFDGPYEQY

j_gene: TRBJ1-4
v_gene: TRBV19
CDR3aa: ASSIDRGSNEKLF

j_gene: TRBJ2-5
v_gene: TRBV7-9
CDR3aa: ASRGDFQETQY

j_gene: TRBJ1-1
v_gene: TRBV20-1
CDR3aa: SASGTEAF

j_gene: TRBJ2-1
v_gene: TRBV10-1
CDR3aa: ASSGSQGYNEQF

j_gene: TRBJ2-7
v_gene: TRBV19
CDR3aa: ASSPGQGDYEQY

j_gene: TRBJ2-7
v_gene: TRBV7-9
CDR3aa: ASSREPGQGVYEQY

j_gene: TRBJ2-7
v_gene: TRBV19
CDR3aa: ASSQGGRPYEQY

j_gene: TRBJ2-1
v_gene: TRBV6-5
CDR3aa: ASSSSSSGRFGEQF

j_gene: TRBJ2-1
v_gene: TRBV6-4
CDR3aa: ASSDSGLAGGHNEQF

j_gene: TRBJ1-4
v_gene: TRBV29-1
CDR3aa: SVAVNEKLF

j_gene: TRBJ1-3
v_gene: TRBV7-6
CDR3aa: ASSQQGFGNTIY

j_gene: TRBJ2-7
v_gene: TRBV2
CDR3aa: ATENLGQPYEQY

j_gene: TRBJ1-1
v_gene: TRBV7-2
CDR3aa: ASSLPSPVAF

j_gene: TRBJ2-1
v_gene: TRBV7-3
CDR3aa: ASSPGGYVRELYNEQF

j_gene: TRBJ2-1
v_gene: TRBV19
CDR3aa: ASSIRALPGGRYNEQF

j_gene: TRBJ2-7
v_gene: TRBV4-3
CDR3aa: ASSQLSDNSYEQY

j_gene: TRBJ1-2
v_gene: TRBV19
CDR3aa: ASSIGDSIYGYT

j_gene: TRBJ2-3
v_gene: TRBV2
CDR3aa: ASRAGTDTQY

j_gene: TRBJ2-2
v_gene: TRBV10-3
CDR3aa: AISTGLIGELF

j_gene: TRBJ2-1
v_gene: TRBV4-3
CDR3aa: ASSQDRSGVQF

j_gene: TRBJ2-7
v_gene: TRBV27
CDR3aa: ASSSGGDLGPEQY

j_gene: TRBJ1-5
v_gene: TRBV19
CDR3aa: ATEDRGGQPQH

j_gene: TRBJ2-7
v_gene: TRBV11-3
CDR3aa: ASSSGLAGHEQY

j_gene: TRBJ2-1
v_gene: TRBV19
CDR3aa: ASSGSWYEQF

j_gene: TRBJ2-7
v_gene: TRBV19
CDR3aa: ASSITGTYEQY

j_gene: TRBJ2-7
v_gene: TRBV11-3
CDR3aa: ASSQAGGPYEQY

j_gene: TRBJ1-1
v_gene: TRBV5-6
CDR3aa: ASSLGTEMNTEAF

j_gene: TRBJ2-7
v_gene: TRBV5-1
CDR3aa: ASSFSGSSSYEQY

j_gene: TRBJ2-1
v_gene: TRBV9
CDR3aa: ASSVRLAGGDEQF

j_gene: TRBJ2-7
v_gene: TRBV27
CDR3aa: ASSLGTSGRVLYEQY

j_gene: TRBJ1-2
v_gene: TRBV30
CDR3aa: AWRIPDRRYYGYT

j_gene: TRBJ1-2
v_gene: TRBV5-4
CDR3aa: ASSLVFSPQDYGYT

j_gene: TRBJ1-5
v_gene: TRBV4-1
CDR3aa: ASQRAFSNQPQH

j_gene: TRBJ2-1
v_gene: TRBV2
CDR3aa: ASRRTSSYNEQF

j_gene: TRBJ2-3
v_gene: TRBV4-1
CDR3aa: ASSTGNTQY

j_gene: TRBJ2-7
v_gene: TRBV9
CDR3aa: ASSVAPGGPGFYEQY

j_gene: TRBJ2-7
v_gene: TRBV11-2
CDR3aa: ASSLDLGSEQY

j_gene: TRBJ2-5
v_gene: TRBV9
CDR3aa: ASSVTLAAPLETQY

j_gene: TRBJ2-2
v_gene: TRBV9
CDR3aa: ASSVPGQRNTGELF

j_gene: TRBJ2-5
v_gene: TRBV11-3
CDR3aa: ASSLGWQAQY

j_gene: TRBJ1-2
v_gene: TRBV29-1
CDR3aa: SAQRQENYGYT

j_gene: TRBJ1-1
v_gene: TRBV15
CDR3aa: ATRRGRANTEAF